These 26 T cell receptor beta chains share one sample of origin, sequenced in a study of CD8+ T cells in alopecia areata. Reverse transcription of extracted RNA yielded cDNA, which provided the sequencing template. Sequenced by immunoSEQ multiplex PCR; TCRdb stores in-frame clones only, minus some. This table has 20,000 to 30,000 clones, 50% to 55% appearing once. Material: NKG2D-high CD8+ T cells sorted from blood. Receptor source: a human donor with alopecia areata.

The chain joins TRBV28 to TRBJ2-5, with 13 bases identical to TRBD2. The CDR3 covers 15 residues. The germline V gene encodes CDR1 MDHEN and CDR2 SYDVKM. With 5 bases clipped from V and 4 bases from J, the junction kept 4 bases outside the gene matches. Here the CDR3 DNA reads TGTGCCAGCAGTCCAGGACTAGCGGGAGTAGAGACCCAGTACTTC. Protein: CASSPGLAGVETQYF.

This clone was recorded once. V is TRBV27 and J is TRBJ1-1, with 10 bases fitting TRBD1. The V gene's germline CDR1 is MNHEY and CDR2 SMNVEV (reference sequence). The V segment lost 0 bases and the J segment 3 bases; nucleotides outside the gene matches: 1. The CDR3 covers 15 residues. The CDR3 bases are TGTGCCAGCAGTTTATCGACAGGGGGCTACACTGAAGCTTTCTTT. This encodes CASSLSTGGYTEAFF.

In regard to this clone: Lacking the conserved final phenylalanine or tryptophan, this CDR3 likely reflects a read error. No DNA is shown, since the ends of the CDR3 on it are uncertain; the CDR3 is the one TCRdb lists. The chain has TRBV2 and TRBJ2-3; TRBD2, the table's D call, was not compared with the DNA. Per the germline V gene, CDR1 is SNHLY and CDR2 is FYNNEI. The CDR3 has 11 amino acids, counting both end residues. This CDR3 is CASSEGGGPSA.

The rearrangement links TRBV7-9 to TRBJ2-7; TRBD1 matches at 8 bases. The germline CDR1 and CDR2 sequences are SEHNR and FQNEAQ (reference sequence). V lost 5 bases and J lost 7; bases outside the gene matches: 10. The CDR3 runs to 14 residues. CDR3 loop: CASSTRQGMREQYF. CDR3 DNA: TGTGCCAGCAGCACCCGACAGGGGATGCGGGAGCAGTACTTC.

The chain employs TRBV7-9 and TRBJ2-7; TRBD1 matches at 9 bases. Looked up from germline, CDR1 is SEHNR and CDR2 is FQNEAQ (reference sequence). J lost 4 bases, V lost 7 bases, and 5 bases had no gene match. The CDR3 is 13 residues long. CDR3 in amino acids: CASKQGAVYEQYF. The CDR3 DNA is TGTGCCAGCAAACAGGGGGCTGTATACGAGCAGTACTTC.

This clone appeared once. The chain couples TRBV14 to TRBJ2-1; 9 bases align to TRBD2. From germline, CDR1 is SGHDN and CDR2 FVKESK. The CDR3 has 16 amino acids. Trimming cost V 3 bases and J 4 bases; bases outside gene matches: 7. DNA for the CDR3: TGTGCCAGCAGCCATGGCGGGAGGGTCAGGTACAATGAGCAGTTCTTC. Its translation is CASSHGGRVRYNEQFF.

In this sample, this clone turned up a few times. The chain recombines TRBV7-9 with TRBJ2-7; TRBD1 or TRBD2 may be the D gene (5 bases each). CDR1 SEHNR and CDR2 FQNEAQ come from the germline V gene (reference sequence). The germline V and J ends were trimmed by 1 base and 0 bases, with 16 bases remaining between them. There are 17 residues in the CDR3. The CDR3 coding sequence is TGTGCCAGCAGCTTAGGTTACCCCGGGGCCCTCTCCTACGAGCAGTACTTC. This codes for CASSLGYPGALSYEQYF.

The chain is built from TRBV4-1 and TRBJ2-7; no clear D gene. With 0 bases removed from V and 9 bases from J, the gap between germline ends came to 12 bases. Germline V gene sequence: CDR1 MGHRA, CDR2 YSYEKL. CDR3 length: 13 amino acids. This CDR3 reads CASSQDGRVGQYF. Written as DNA, the CDR3 is TGCGCCAGCAGCCAAGATGGGCGTGTGGGGCAGTACTTC.

The genes are TRBV4-1 and TRBJ1-1, with a tentative D call TRBD1 (5 bases). CDR3 length equals 16 residues. V was pared by 3 bases and J by 0 bases, with 14 bases between. Germline CDR1 reads MGHRA; CDR2 reads YSYEKL. CDR3 sequence reads: CASSHEKTDMNTEAFF. CDR3 nucleotides: TGCGCCAGCAGCCACGAAAAGACAGACATGAACACTGAAGCTTTCTTT.

This clone was seen once. This chain uses TRBV2 with TRBJ1-1, with unresolved D. The CDR3 has 12 residues. Germline CDR1 is SNHLY and CDR2 is FYNNEI. V was clipped by 6 bases and J by 1 base, with 6 bases between them. CDR3 DNA: TGTGCCAGCAGGGCAGGGAACACTGAAGCTTTCTTT. This codes for CASRAGNTEAFF.

In DNA form, the CDR3 reads TGTGCCAGCACAGATACCAATGAGCAGTTCTTC. This codes for CASTDTNEQFF. The rearrangement uses TRBV28 and TRBJ2-1; D is ambiguous. CDR1 and CDR2 (germline): MDHEN, SYDVKM. Trimming removed 7 bases at V and 6 bases at J, with 7 bases between. This CDR3 has 11 amino acids.

The chain employs TRBV9 and TRBJ2-7; 7 bases map to TRBD1. V was pared by 0 bases and J by 3 bases, with 6 bases of the junction left unmatched. The CDR3 contains 15 residues. Looked up from germline, CDR1 is SGDLS and CDR2 is YYNGEE. This CDR3 reads CASSVGGDRGYEQYF. CDR3 nucleotides: TGTGCCAGCAGCGTAGGAGGGGACAGAGGCTACGAGCAGTACTTC.

The chain links TRBV7-2 to TRBJ1-2; D remains unclear. Germline CDR1 and CDR2: SGHTA and FQGNSA. V lost 4 bases to trimming and J lost 0 bases, with 9 bases between them. The CDR3 length is 14 residues. In DNA, the CDR3 is TGTGCCAGCAGCTGGGCCGGTCCTAACTATGGCTACACCTTC. It specifies CASSWAGPNYGYTF.

This sequence joins TRBV7-9 and TRBJ2-2; the D gene is possibly TRBD2 (6 bases). CDR3 length: 16 residues. The germline gives CDR1 SEHNR, CDR2 FQNEAQ (reference sequence). Trimming pared 2 bases from V and 4 bases from J, leaving 14 bases between. CDR3 DNA sequence: TGTGCCAGCAGCTTACGAACGGGAGTAGCCACCGGGGAGCTGTTTTTT. Its protein product is CASSLRTGVATGELFF.

This clone was observed a few times. The chain couples TRBV28 to TRBJ2-1; possibly TRBD1 or TRBD2 for D (5 bases each). Trimming took off 5 bases at V and 8 bases at J, with 7 bases between the two ends. This CDR3 contains 11 residues. CDR1 is MDHEN and CDR2 is SYDVKM in the germline V gene. The CDR3 DNA reads as TGTGCCAGCAGTCCGGGGCATGAGCAGTTCTTC. It encodes CASSPGHEQFF.

This clone was recorded a few times. V is TRBV27 and J is TRBJ2-3; weak D call: TRBD1 (5 bases). V lost 5 bases, J lost 5 bases, and 14 bases lay in between. Germline loops: CDR1 MNHEY, CDR2 SMNVEV (reference sequence). The CDR3 has 14 amino acids. For the CDR3, the DNA is TGTGCCAGCAGTCAGCTCCAGGGATTAGATACGCAGTATTTT. Amino acid sequence: CASSQLQGLDTQYF.

V is TRBV27 and J is TRBJ2-3; 8 bases line up with TRBD2. CDR1 is MNHEY, CDR2 SMNVEV, per germline (reference sequence). The V gene end was trimmed by 6 bases and the J gene end by 5 bases; junction bases not matched to a gene: 10. CDR3 size: 15 residues. CDR3 sequence reads: CASSLQAGARDTQYF. The CDR3 coding sequence is TGTGCCAGCAGCCTCCAAGCGGGAGCCCGAGATACGCAGTATTTT.

The V call is TRBV28, the J call TRBJ2-5, with TRBD2 matching over 8 bases. V was clipped by 5 bases and J by 1 base; unmatched bases: 9. Per germline, CDR1 MDHEN and CDR2 SYDVKM. This CDR3 spans 16 amino acids. The CDR3 is CASSTLESGSQETQYF. The CDR3, as DNA: TGTGCCAGCAGTACCTTAGAGAGCGGGAGCCAAGAGACCCAGTACTTC. Full variable domain (rest looked up from reference TRBV28 and TRBJ2-5): DVKVTQSSRYLVKRTGEKVFLECVQDMDHENMFWYRQDPGLGLRLIYFSYDVKMKEKGDIPEGYSVSREKKERFSLILESASTNQTSMYLCASSTLESGSQETQYFGPGTRLLVL.

The V call is TRBV9, the J call TRBJ2-7; D may be TRBD1 (6 bases). This CDR3 has 15 amino acids. Trimming stripped 1 base from V and 4 bases from J, with 15 bases between. Germline assignment: CDR1 SGDLS and CDR2 YYNGEE. This CDR3 is CASSVSGTSVYEQYF. The CDR3 DNA follows: TGTGCCAGCAGCGTATCCGGGACAAGCGTGTACGAGCAGTACTTC.

This clone was recorded once. The chain uses TRBV6-5 and TRBJ2-7, with a possible D match to TRBD1 (6 bases). Trimming cost V 7 bases and J 9 bases, with 22 bases left between them. Germline-derived CDR1 and CDR2 are MNHEY and SVGAGI. This CDR3 spans 14 amino acids. The CDR3 DNA sequence: TGTGCCAGCACTATGGGTGGGACACACTCCGCGCAGTACTTC. It translates to CASTMGGTHSAQYF.

This rearrangement joins TRBV7-9 to TRBJ2-1; possibly TRBD2 for D (6 bases). Germline-derived CDR1 and CDR2 are SEHNR and FQNEAQ (reference sequence). V dropped 5 bases and J dropped 0 bases, with 17 bases sitting between them. This CDR3 contains 17 residues. The CDR3 DNA reads as TGTGCCAGCAGCATCACCCCGGGACTCCCCTCCTACAATGAGCAGTTCTTC. Protein: CASSITPGLPSYNEQFF.

The V gene is TRBV28, the J gene TRBJ1-5; no clear D. With 3 bases removed from V and 3 bases from J, the gap between germline ends came to 9 bases. CDR3 length: 14 amino acids. Germline V lookup: CDR1 MDHEN, CDR2 SYDVKM. The CDR3 region has the DNA TGTGCCAGCAGTTTTAAGATCTTCAATCAGCCCCAGCATTTT. Translation gives CASSFKIFNQPQHF.

The rearrangement links TRBV15 to TRBJ2-1, with D uncertain. Germline CDR1 reads LNHNV; CDR2 reads YYDKDF (reference sequence). CDR3 length: 13 residues. V was cut by 1 base and J by 7 bases, with 8 bases left in between. The CDR3 is CATSRVLWNEQFF. For the CDR3, the DNA is TGTGCCACCAGCAGAGTTCTGTGGAATGAGCAGTTCTTC.

The chain uses TRBV28 and TRBJ2-7; TRBD1 agrees at 9 bases. V lost 8 bases to trimming and J lost 2 bases; unmatched junction nucleotides: 13. Per germline, CDR1 MDHEN and CDR2 SYDVKM. CDR3 length: 16 residues. The CDR3 region has the DNA TGTGCCAGCCCGCCTGGAATTGGACAGGGGCCCTACGAGCAGTACTTC. Its protein product is CASPPGIGQGPYEQYF. Variable domain in full (rest from reference TRBV28 and TRBJ2-7): DVKVTQSSRYLVKRTGEKVFLECVQDMDHENMFWYRQDPGLGLRLIYFSYDVKMKEKGDIPEGYSVSREKKERFSLILESASTNQTSMYLCASPPGIGQGPYEQYFGPGTRLTVT.

V gene TRBV2 combines with J gene TRBJ2-2, with a tentative D call TRBD1 (6 bases). The CDR3 sequence is 16 residues long. V was clipped by 3 bases and J by 4 bases, with 15 bases between them. CDR1 and CDR2 from the germline V gene are SNHLY and FYNNEI. Here the CDR3 reads CASSEWQGRGTGELFF. The CDR3 bases are TGTGCCAGCAGTGAGTGGCAGGGGAGAGGCACCGGGGAGCTGTTTTTT.

As to this clone: A much larger clone differs by one base, so this may be a read error. The chain couples TRBV7-6 to TRBJ2-7, with D unclear. CDR3 size: 11 residues. Germline V gene data show CDR1 as SGHVS and CDR2 as FNYEAQ. Trimming took 1 base from V and 3 from J, leaving 1 base between them. CDR3: CASSLDYEQYF. In nucleotides, the CDR3 is TGTGCCAGCAGCTTAGACTACGAGCAGTACTTC.